The 18 T cell receptor beta chains in this list originate from one sample, sequenced in a study of T cells in Graves' hyperthyroidism and ophthalmopathy. There were TCR beta CDR3 regions amplified from RNA transcripts. First-round RT-PCR targeting the TCR CDR3 was performed with the HTBI primer set. TCRdb re-derived calls from the multiplex PCR reads in MiXCR, one entry per CDR3 protein. The data contain about half a million distinct CDR3 sequences, just under 20% of them seen just once; the ten biggest clones take up 47%. Sequencing was done on a sample of blood. The receptors were sampled from a man in his forties with Graves' ophthalmopathy.

This clonotype has a handful of counts. The rearrangement uses TRBV5-1 and TRBJ2-3; the match to TRBD2 covers 14 bases. Per germline, CDR1 SGHRS and CDR2 YFSETQ. V shed 0 bases, J shed 2 bases, and the junction held 2 bases outside the gene matches. The CDR3 has 17 residues. CDR3 bases: TGCGCCAGCAGCTTGGGACTAGCGGGGGGGCTCACAGATACGCAGTATTTT. Encoded protein: CASSLGLAGGLTDTQYF.

The chain is built from TRBV3-1 and TRBJ1-1; weak D call: TRBD1 (6 bases). V gave up 4 bases and J gave up 6 bases, with 9 bases separating them. Germline V lookup: CDR1 LGHDT, CDR2 YNNKEL (reference sequence). This CDR3 is 12 amino acids long. The CDR3 reads CASSPDRSEAFF. DNA for the CDR3: TGTGCCAGCAGCCCCGACAGGTCTGAAGCTTTCTTT. Looking up the rest from reference TRBV3-1 and TRBJ1-1 gives the full variable domain: DTAVSQTPKYLVTQMGNDKSIKCEQNLGHDTMYWYKQDSKKFLKIMFSYNNKELIINETVPNRFSPKSPDKAHLNLHINSLELGDSAVYFCASSPDRSEAFFGQGTRLTVV.

This clonotype was seen repeatedly, ten times or more. The rearrangement joins TRBV5-1 to TRBJ2-1; TRBD1 aligns across 8 bases. V dropped 3 bases and J dropped 6; count of bases not matched to a gene: 8. Germline V gives CDR1 SGHRS, CDR2 YFSETQ. The CDR3 is made up of 15 amino acids. DNA for the CDR3: TGCGCCAGCAGCTCCAGCCTTGGGACAGGCAATGAGCAGTTCTTC. It specifies CASSSSLGTGNEQFF.

Comments on this clonotype: Possible read error: a much larger clone is one base away. This chain joins TRBV20-1 and TRBJ2-7; the D gene is possibly TRBD2 (6 bases). The CDR3 length is 15 residues. The V end was cut by 1 base, the J end by 4 bases, with 17 bases between. The germline gives CDR1 DFQATT, CDR2 SNEGSKA (reference sequence). As DNA, the CDR3 is TGCAGTGCTAGAGGGGAGGCAGGGATCAATTACGAGCAGTACTTC. Its protein product is CSARGEAGINYEQYF.

Many counts were recorded for this clonotype. The chain has TRBV29-1 and TRBJ2-1; 11 bases line up with TRBD2. With V trimmed by 6 bases and J by 10 bases, 11 bases remained unmatched. The germline gives CDR1 SQVTM, CDR2 ANQGSEA. This CDR3 has 14 residues. The CDR3: CSVAGTSGGGEQFF. The CDR3 region has the DNA TGCAGCGTCGCCGGGACTAGCGGAGGGGGGGAGCAGTTCTTC.

This clonotype was counted many times. The chain employs TRBV11-3 and TRBJ2-3; D not resolved. Trimming stripped 2 bases from V and 1 base from J, with 13 bases between. Germline CDR1 is SGHNT and CDR2 is YENEEA. The CDR3 covers 16 residues. CDR3 nucleotide sequence: TGTGCCAGCAGCTTACGACTCCCGGGCGGCACAGATACGCAGTATTTT. Encoded protein: CASSLRLPGGTDTQYF.

This clonotype appeared many times. This chain joins TRBV2 and TRBJ1-1; 9 bases align to TRBD1. Losses at the gene ends were 4 bases for V and 5 bases for J; bases not matched to a gene: 5. The germline V gene encodes CDR1 SNHLY and CDR2 FYNNEI. There are 14 residues in the CDR3. CDR3 nucleotides: TGTGCCAGCAGTGTGGGACAGGGAAGTACTGAAGCTTTCTTT. This codes for CASSVGQGSTEAFF.

This clonotype was counted ten times or more. The chain couples TRBV7-9 to TRBJ2-3; D ambiguous. The CDR3 totals 11 residues. Trimming removed 7 bases at V and 6 bases at J, with 8 bases between. The germline V gene encodes CDR1 SEHNR and CDR2 FQNEAQ (reference sequence). The CDR3, as DNA: TGTGCCAGCACCGCGGCTGATACGCAGTATTTT. Protein product: CASTAADTQYF.

This clonotype has at least ten counts. V is TRBV3-1 and J is TRBJ1-1; D gene unclear. V gave up 5 bases and J gave up 2 bases, with 12 bases separating them. Germline-derived CDR1 and CDR2 are LGHDT and YNNKEL (reference sequence). The CDR3 length is 14 residues. The DNA of the CDR3 is TGTGCCAGCAGCTATAAGGCAGCTAACACTGAAGCTTTCTTT. This gives the protein CASSYKAANTEAFF.

The chain joins TRBV3-1 to TRBJ2-2; TRBD2 aligns across 11 bases. J gave up 6 bases and V 6 bases, and 9 bases lay outside the gene matches. Germline values: CDR1 LGHDT, CDR2 YNNKEL (reference sequence). The CDR3 consists of 16 residues. The CDR3 loop reads CASRHTSGRRAGELFF. As DNA, the CDR3 is TGTGCCAGCAGGCATACTAGCGGGAGAAGGGCCGGGGAGCTGTTTTTT.

At least ten counts were recorded for this clonotype. The CDR3 here is CASSHRGLLNNEQFF. DNA of the CDR3: TGTGCCAGCAGCCACAGGGGACTCCTAAACAATGAGCAGTTCTTC. The V and J genes are TRBV3-1 and TRBJ2-1; the D gene could be TRBD1 or TRBD2 (6 bases each). This CDR3 has 15 amino acids. Per the germline V gene, CDR1 is LGHDT and CDR2 is YNNKEL (reference sequence). V shed 3 bases and J shed 5 bases, with 14 bases lying between them.

As for this clonotype: This could be a read error, since a much larger clone is one nucleotide away. The missing conserved phenylalanine or tryptophan at the end of this CDR3 makes a read error likely. This chain connects TRBV6-1 to TRBJ2-5; a weak D match, TRBD1 (6 bases). Trimming shortened V by 5 bases and J by 1 base, and 14 bases separated the two germline ends. The CDR3 extends over 15 amino acids. The germline V gene encodes CDR1 MNHNS and CDR2 SASEGT. The chain's CDR3 is CASSPAGGLQETQYL. The CDR3 nucleotides read TGTGCCAGCAGTCCCGCTGGGGGCCTCCAAGAGACCCAGTACCTC.

In its sample, this clonotype was seen many times. The chain has TRBV20-1 and TRBJ2-1; 7 bases are a match to TRBD2. J gave up 6 bases and V 0 bases, and 8 bases lay outside the gene matches. Germline lookup yields CDR1 DFQATT and CDR2 SNEGSKA (reference sequence). This CDR3 region has 15 residues. The DNA for the CDR3 is TGCAGTGCTAGAGATCTAGGACTAGAATTCAATGAGCAGTTCTTC. This gives the protein CSARDLGLEFNEQFF.

This chain connects TRBV7-3 to TRBJ2-7, with 8 bases aligning to TRBD1. Germline trimming cut 6 bases from V and 2 bases from J; bases unmatched to any gene: 15. The CDR3 loop spans 17 amino acids. CDR1 is SGHTA, CDR2 FQGTGA, per germline. CDR3 nucleotides: TGTGCCAGCAGTCAAGCCCCGGACAGGGTATCAACCTACGAGCAGTACTTC. This translates into CASSQAPDRVSTYEQYF.

This clonotype appeared a few times. J is TRBJ2-4 and V is TRBV6-1; perhaps TRBD1 as D (6 bases). Germline V gives CDR1 MNHNS, CDR2 SASEGT. The V end was cut by 7 bases, the J end by 6 bases, with 13 bases between. This CDR3 comprises 13 residues. For the CDR3, the DNA is TGTGCCAGCAAAGGCTGGGGGCTAAACATTCAGTACTTC. The encoded protein is CASKGWGLNIQYF.

The chain joins TRBV11-2 to TRBJ2-3; the D gene could be TRBD1 or TRBD2 (6 bases each). V was cut by 2 bases and J by 5 bases, with 11 bases left in between. The CDR3 loop spans 14 amino acids. The germline V gene encodes CDR1 SGHAT and CDR2 FQNNGV. The CDR3 bases are TGTGCCAGCAGCTTAACAGGGAGGAAAGATACGCAGTATTTT. Protein sequence: CASSLTGRKDTQYF.

The sample holds a few counts of this clonotype. This chain uses TRBV7-9 with TRBJ1-5; no clear D gene. Germline lookup yields CDR1 SEHNR and CDR2 FQNEAQ (reference sequence). V was trimmed by 5 bases and J by 3 bases, leaving 11 bases between them. The CDR3 is 14 residues long. DNA of the CDR3: TGTGCCAGCAGCGCCACATCCGTCAATCAGCCCCAGCATTTT. It yields the protein CASSATSVNQPQHF.

The chain recombines TRBV19 with TRBJ2-1, with D possibly being TRBD2 (5 bases). The V and J ends lost 9 bases and 5 bases respectively, with 17 bases between them. Germline V CDR1 and CDR2: LNHDA, SQIVND (reference sequence). This CDR3 spans 14 amino acids. This chain's CDR3 is CASKRTSANNEQFF. CDR3 in DNA: TGTGCCAGCAAACGGACTTCGGCAAACAATGAGCAGTTCTTC.